This TCR beta chain stems from a study of blood T cells in healthy people across ages. Study-level findings and limits: Age advanced and TCR beta diversity per million T cells fell, roughly linearly.

Next came a second PCR, run for about 6 to 12 cycles, which used a sample-barcoded 5' primer along with a J-beta primer mix. Each sample provided no less than 3 million CDR3-containing paired-end reads. TCRdb reprocessed the 5' RACE reads via MiXCR and lists one record per CDR3 protein. Of some 890,000 distinct CDR3 sequences listed, 25% to 30% are singletons. For this clonotype: Its antigen is unknown.

Germline CDR1 reads WSHSY; CDR2 reads SAAADI. V lost 0 bases, J lost 2 bases, and 5 bases lay in between. This CDR3 comprises 13 residues. These data also formed part of another study, on T cells of mothers and their children. Per that study: Samples were provided by three healthy Caucasian mothers and their six children. Evidence of persistent microchimeric T cell clones was absent.

The V and J genes are TRBV10-2 and TRBJ2-7; D is unclear. The sample was blood. This sequence originates from a woman between 40 and 55 years old in good health. CDR3 residues: CASSESMAYEQYF. In DNA form, the CDR3 reads TGCGCCAGCAGTGAGTCTATGGCCTACGAGCAGTACTTC.